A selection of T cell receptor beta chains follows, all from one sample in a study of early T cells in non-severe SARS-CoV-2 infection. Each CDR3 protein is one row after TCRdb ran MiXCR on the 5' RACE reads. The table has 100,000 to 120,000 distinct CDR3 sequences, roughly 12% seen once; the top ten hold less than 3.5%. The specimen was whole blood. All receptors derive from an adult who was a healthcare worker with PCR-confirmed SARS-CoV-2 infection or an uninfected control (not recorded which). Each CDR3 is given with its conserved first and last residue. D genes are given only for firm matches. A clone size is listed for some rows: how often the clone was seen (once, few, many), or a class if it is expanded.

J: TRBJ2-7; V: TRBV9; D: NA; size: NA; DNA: TGTGCCAGCAGCGTAGATGCCCAACGAATCTACGAGCAGTACTTC; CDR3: CASSVDAQRIYEQYF
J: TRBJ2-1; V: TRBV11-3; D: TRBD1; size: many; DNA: TGTGCCAGCAGCCCACGGGACAGGGGTTACAATGAGCAGTTCTTC; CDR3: CASSPRDRGYNEQFF
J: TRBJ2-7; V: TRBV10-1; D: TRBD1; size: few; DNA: TGCGCCAGCAGTGTAGGGGACAGGCCCTACGAGCAGTACTTC; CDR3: CASSVGDRPYEQYF
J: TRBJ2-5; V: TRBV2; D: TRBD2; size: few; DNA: TGTGCCAGCAAGCTAGCGGGAGGTAAAGAGACCCAGTACTTC; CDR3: CASKLAGGKETQYF
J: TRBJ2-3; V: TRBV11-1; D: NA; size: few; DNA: TGTGCCAGCAGCTCACGGGACACCCACGAGAATACGCAGTATTTT; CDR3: CASSSRDTHENTQYF
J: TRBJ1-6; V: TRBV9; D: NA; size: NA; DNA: TGTGTCAGCAGCGTAGACTCCAGGGCGGGTAATTCACCCCTCCACTTT; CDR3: CVSSVDSRAGNSPLHF
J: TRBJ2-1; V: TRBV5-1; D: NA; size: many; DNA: TGCGCCAGCAGCGTATCAGCGAGGAATGAGCAGTTCTTC; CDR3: CASSVSARNEQFF
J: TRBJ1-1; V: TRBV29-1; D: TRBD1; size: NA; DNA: TGCAGCGTTGAAGACAGGGGGACCACTGAAGCTTTCTTT; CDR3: CSVEDRGTTEAFF
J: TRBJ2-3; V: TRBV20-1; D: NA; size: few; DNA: TGCAGTGCTGCACCCACCATGTGGGCAGATACGCAGTATTTT; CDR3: CSAAPTMWADTQYF
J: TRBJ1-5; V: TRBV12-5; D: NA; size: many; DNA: TGTGCTAGTGGTTTGGTAGGGACAACAAGCAATCAGCCCCAGCATTTT; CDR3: CASGLVGTTSNQPQHF
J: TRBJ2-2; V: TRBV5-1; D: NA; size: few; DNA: TGCGCCAGCAGCCCATACTGGGGGGCGTCGCCCGGGGAGCTGTTTTTT; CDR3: CASSPYWGASPGELFF
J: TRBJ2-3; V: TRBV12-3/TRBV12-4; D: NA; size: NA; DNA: TGTGCCAGCAGTTACACCACAGATACGCAGTATTTT; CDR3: CASSYTTDTQYF
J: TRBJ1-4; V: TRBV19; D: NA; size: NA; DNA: TGTGCCAGTAGTCCGAGTATGGGGGCCCGGATTCGGGAAAAACTGTTTTTT; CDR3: CASSPSMGARIREKLFF
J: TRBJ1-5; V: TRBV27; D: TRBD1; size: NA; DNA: TGTGCCAGCAGTTTTGGATGCGTGGGGACAGATTGCAATCAGCCCCAGCATTTT; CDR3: CASSFGCVGTDCNQPQHF
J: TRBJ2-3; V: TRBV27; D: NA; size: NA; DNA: TGTGCCAGCATTCGAAAAACCTGTCTTCTAGTAGATACGCAGTATTTT; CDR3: CASIRKTCLLVDTQYF
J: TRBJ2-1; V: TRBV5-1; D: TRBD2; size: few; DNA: TGCGCCAGCAGCCCGGGGACTAGCGGGCTTTACAATGAGCAGTTCTTC; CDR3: CASSPGTSGLYNEQFF
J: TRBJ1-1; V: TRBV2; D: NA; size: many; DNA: TGTGCCAGCAGGGCTGTTACAGGGAACACTGAAGCTTTCTTT; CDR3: CASRAVTGNTEAFF
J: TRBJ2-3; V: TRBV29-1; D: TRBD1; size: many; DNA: TGCAGCGTTGCTGACAGGGTGGGCACAGATACGCAGTATTTT; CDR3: CSVADRVGTDTQYF
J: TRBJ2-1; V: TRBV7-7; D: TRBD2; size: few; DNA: TGTGCTAGCAGCTTAAGGCCTAGCGGAAGCTCCTACAATGAGCAGTTCTTC; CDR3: CASSLRPSGSSYNEQFF
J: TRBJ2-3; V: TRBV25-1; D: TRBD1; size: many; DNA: TGTGCCAGCAGTGGCTCCGGGACAGGGGATTGGGCAGATACGCAGTATTTT; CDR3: CASSGSGTGDWADTQYF
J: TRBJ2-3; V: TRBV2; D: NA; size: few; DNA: TGTGCCAGCAGTCGGGTGAGAGATACGCAGTATTTT; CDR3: CASSRVRDTQYF
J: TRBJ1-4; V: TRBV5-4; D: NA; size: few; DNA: TGTGCCAGCAGCGGACAGCCAGGGGTTGAAAAACTGTTTTTT; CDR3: CASSGQPGVEKLFF
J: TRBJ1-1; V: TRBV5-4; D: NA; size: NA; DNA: TGTGCCAGCAGCACCGGCGCCGTCACGTCAACCGGCGAAGCTTTCTTT; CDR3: CASSTGAVTSTGEAFF
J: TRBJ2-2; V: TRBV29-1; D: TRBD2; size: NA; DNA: TGCAGCGTGCAGGGAGGGATTCCCGGGGAGCTGTTTTTT; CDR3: CSVQGGIPGELFF
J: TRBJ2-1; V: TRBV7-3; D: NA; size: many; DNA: TGTGCCAGCAGCTTAATAGGGGACTCCTACAATGAGCAGTTCTTC; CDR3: CASSLIGDSYNEQFF
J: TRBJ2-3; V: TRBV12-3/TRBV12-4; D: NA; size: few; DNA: TGTGCCAGCAGCTCAAACAGGGTGGTGGATACGCAGTATTTT; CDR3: CASSSNRVVDTQYF
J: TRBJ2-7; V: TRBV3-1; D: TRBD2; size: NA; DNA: TGTGCCAGCAGCCGCCATAGGGGCACCGGGACTAGCGGGAGTGGGGAGCAGTACTTC; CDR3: CASSRHRGTGTSGSGEQYF
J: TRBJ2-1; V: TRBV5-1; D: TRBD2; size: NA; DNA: TGCGCCAGCAGCCCTAGCGGGGGGGGCTACAATGAGCAGATCTTC; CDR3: CASSPSGGGYNEQIF
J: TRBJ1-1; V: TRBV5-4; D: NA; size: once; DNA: TGTGCCAGCGGCTTGGAGAGGGGCAACACTGAAGCTTTCTTT; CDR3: CASGLERGNTEAFF
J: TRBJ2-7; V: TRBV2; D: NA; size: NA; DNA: TGTGCCAGCAGTGAAGAAGGTCTGCTGGGCGAGCAGTACTTC; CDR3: CASSEEGLLGEQYF
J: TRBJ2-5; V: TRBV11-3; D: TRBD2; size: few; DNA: TGTGCCAGCAGCTTCTTAAGGACTAGCGTTAGAGAGACCCAGTACTTC; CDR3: CASSFLRTSVRETQYF
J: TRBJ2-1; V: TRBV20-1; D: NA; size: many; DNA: TGCAGTGCCAGCCTGATCGGCAATGAGCAGTTCTTC; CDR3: CSASLIGNEQFF
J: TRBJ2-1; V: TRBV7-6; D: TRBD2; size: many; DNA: TGTGCCAGCAGCTTACTAGCGGGGCTCTACAATGAGCAGTTCTTC; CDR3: CASSLLAGLYNEQFF
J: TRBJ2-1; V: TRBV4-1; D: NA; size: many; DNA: TGCGCCAGCAGCCACCACCTGGAGCGAGTCACCCAGCCCTACAATGAGCAGTTCTTC; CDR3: CASSHHLERVTQPYNEQFF
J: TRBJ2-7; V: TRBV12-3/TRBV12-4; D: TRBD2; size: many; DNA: TGTGCCAGCAGTTACGGACTAGCGGGGAGAACCTACGAGCAGTACTTC; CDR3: CASSYGLAGRTYEQYF
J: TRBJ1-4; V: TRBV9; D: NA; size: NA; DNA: TGTGCCAGCAGCGTAACTCCCATGCCTGAAAAACTGTTTTTT; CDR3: CASSVTPMPEKLFF
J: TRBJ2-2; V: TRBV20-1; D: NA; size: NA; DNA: TGCAGTGCTAGTGGTGAGAGGACCGGGGAGCTGTTTTTT; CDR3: CSASGERTGELFF